These 32 T cell receptor beta chains were all obtained from the same sample, sequenced in a study of radiotherapy plus CTLA-4 blockade in lung cancer. TCRdb's copy holds only in-frame clones and misses some; the assay was immunoSEQ multiplex PCR. The sample holds around 45,000 clones, around 73% seen once. The sample was peripheral blood, taken from a patient treated with radiotherapy plus ipilimumab. These receptors originate from a human donor with non-small cell lung cancer who had a complete response to radiotherapy plus ipilimumab.

The gene calls are TRBV15 and TRBJ2-5; 7 nucleotides match TRBD2. Germline CDR1 LNHNV, CDR2 YYDKDF (reference sequence). The CDR3 length is 13 residues. V gave up 8 bases and J gave up 3 bases; unmatched junction bases: 6. CDR3 bases: TGTGCCACCGCACGGGACTATAAAGAGACCCAGTACTTC. Encoded protein: CATARDYKETQYF.

The chain recombines TRBV7-6 with TRBJ2-7; a possible D gene is TRBD2 (6 bases). The CDR3 consists of 15 residues. Germline lookup yields CDR1 SGHVS and CDR2 FNYEAQ. V was cut by 1 base and J by 0 bases, with 10 bases left in between. CDR3 DNA sequence: TGTGCCAGCAGCTTAGTCGGGGGACTCTCCTACGAGCAGTACTTC. Residues: CASSLVGGLSYEQYF.

This clone turned up a few times. V and J are TRBV10-3 and TRBJ1-1, with TRBD1 matching over 8 bases. CDR1 and CDR2 from the germline V gene are ENHRY and SYGVKD. The CDR3 sequence is 16 residues long. The V segment lost 0 bases and the J segment 1 base; nucleotides outside the gene matches: 4. CDR3 sequence: CAISESSGTGNTEAFF. In DNA, the CDR3 is TGTGCCATCAGTGAGTCCTCTGGGACAGGGAACACTGAAGCTTTCTTT.

The gene calls are TRBV10-3 and TRBJ2-3; a possible D gene is TRBD2 (6 bases). Germline V CDR1 and CDR2: ENHRY, SYGVKD. The germline V and J ends were trimmed by 2 bases and 2 bases, with 8 bases remaining between them. This CDR3 is 14 amino acids long. The CDR3 DNA reads as TGTGCCATCAGTGAGCCGGGGGACACAGATACGCAGTATTTT. Translated: CAISEPGDTDTQYF.

This clone has only a few counts. V usage is TRBV6-5 and J usage is TRBJ1-5, with 7 bases identical to TRBD1. Germline loops: CDR1 MNHEY, CDR2 SVGAGI. Trimming removed 2 bases from V and 2 bases from J; junction bases left unmatched: 6. This CDR3 spans 16 amino acids. The CDR3 loop is CASSYSATGGNQPQHF. CDR3 sequence (DNA): TGTGCCAGCAGTTACAGTGCCACAGGGGGCAATCAGCCCCAGCATTTT.

The chain recombines TRBV13 with TRBJ2-7; tentatively, D is TRBD1 (8 bases). Per germline, CDR1 PRHDT and CDR2 FYEKMQ (reference sequence). Trimming took off 5 bases at V and 3 bases at J, with 17 bases between the two ends. This CDR3 comprises 15 residues. CDR3 loop: CASSPGGQAYYEQYF. CDR3 bases: TGTGCCAGCAGCCCGGGGGGACAGGCCTACTACGAGCAGTACTTC.

The rearrangement joins TRBV5-4 to TRBJ1-4; TRBD1 is a possible D gene (5 bases). Looked up from germline, CDR1 is SGHNT and CDR2 is YYREEE (reference sequence). Trimming removed 2 bases at V and 3 bases at J, with 11 bases between. The CDR3 runs 15 residues. CDR3 in amino acids: CASSFGGGPNEKLFF. The CDR3 DNA reads as TGTGCCAGCAGCTTTGGCGGGGGACCTAATGAAAAACTGTTTTTT.

This clone has a handful of counts. The chain links TRBV4-3 to TRBJ1-3, with TRBD1 as a possible D gene (6 bases). Per germline, CDR1 LGHNA and CDR2 YSLEER. The CDR3 length is 17 residues. Trimming removed 4 bases at V and 0 bases at J, with 16 bases between. CDR3 amino acids: CASSPTTGAFSGNTIYF. The CDR3 nucleotides read TGCGCCAGCAGCCCAACGACAGGAGCGTTCTCTGGAAACACCATATATTTT.

The chain couples TRBV6-6 to TRBJ1-2; the match to TRBD1 covers 7 bases. J lost 8 bases, V lost 3 bases, and 9 bases had no gene match. CDR3 length: 14 amino acids. Germline loops: CDR1 MNHNY, CDR2 SVGAGI (reference sequence). For the CDR3, the DNA is TGTGCCAGCAGTTATCACGACGCAGGGGGAGGCTACACCTTC. It translates to CASSYHDAGGGYTF.

In DNA, the CDR3 is TGTGCCAGCAGCTTAGTTCTAGCGGTAGATACGCAGTATTTT. It translates to CASSLVLAVDTQYF. This sequence joins TRBV7-2 and TRBJ2-3; 7 nucleotides match TRBD2. There are 14 residues in the CDR3. V dropped 1 base and J dropped 5; count of bases not matched to a gene: 3. Per germline, CDR1 SGHTA and CDR2 FQGNSA.

This clone was observed a handful of times. The genes are TRBV13 and TRBJ2-7; 7 bases agree with TRBD1. Germline V gene sequence: CDR1 PRHDT, CDR2 FYEKMQ (reference sequence). V gave up 1 base and J gave up 3 bases; unmatched junction bases: 6. The CDR3 loop spans 15 amino acids. The CDR3 region has the DNA TGTGCCAGCAGCTTAGAACCGAGACAGGGCTACGAGCAGTACTTC. This gives the protein CASSLEPRQGYEQYF.

The chain joins TRBV19 to TRBJ1-2; TRBD1 agrees at 7 bases. The CDR3 runs 14 residues. V lost 1 base and J lost 4; bases outside the gene matches: 3. Germline-derived CDR1 and CDR2 are LNHDA and SQIVND (reference sequence). In DNA, the CDR3 is TGTGCCAGTAGTATAGGGACAGGACTCTATGGCTACACCTTC. As protein: CASSIGTGLYGYTF.

This chain uses TRBV14 with TRBJ2-7; possible D gene TRBD1, 5 bases. This CDR3 has 12 residues. The germline gives CDR1 SGHDN, CDR2 FVKESK. Trimming took off 5 bases at V and 3 bases at J, with 8 bases between the two ends. CDR3 sequence (DNA): TGTGCCAGCAGCAGCCAGGGCTACGAGCAGTACTTC. It translates to CASSSQGYEQYF.

V is TRBV6-4 and J is TRBJ1-2; 7 bases line up with TRBD1. The CDR3 loop spans 13 amino acids. The V gene end was trimmed by 7 bases and the J gene end by 7 bases; junction bases not matched to a gene: 9. Germline CDR1 and CDR2: MRHNA and SNTAGT. CDR3 residues: CASTEQGMGGYTF. The CDR3 bases are TGTGCCAGCACTGAACAGGGGATGGGTGGCTACACCTTC.

The rearrangement uses TRBV10-1 and TRBJ2-7; tentatively, D is TRBD1 (6 bases). This CDR3 has 14 residues. Germline V lookup: CDR1 WNHNN, CDR2 SYGVQD (reference sequence). V lost 2 bases, J lost 6 bases, and 14 bases lay in between. This CDR3 is CASSEGGTLGEQYF. As DNA, the CDR3 is TGCGCCAGCAGTGAGGGGGGCACCCTCGGCGAGCAGTACTTC.

The chain has TRBV7-8 and TRBJ2-7; 11 bases align to TRBD2. CDR3 length: 14 residues. Germline V gene lookup returns CDR1 SGHVS and CDR2 FQNEAQ. V lost 5 bases to trimming and J lost 6 bases; unmatched junction nucleotides: 6. The CDR3 is CASSPGLAGGEQYF. CDR3 nucleotides: TGTGCCAGCAGCCCGGGGCTAGCGGGAGGCGAGCAGTACTTC. Together with reference TRBV7-8 and TRBJ2-7, the CDR3 gives the full variable domain: GAGVSQSPRYKVAKRGQDVALRCDPISGHVSLFWYQQALGQGPEFLTYFQNEAQLDKSGLPSDRFFAERPEGSVSTLKIQRTQQEDSAVYLCASSPGLAGGEQYFGPGTRLTVT.

In its sample, this clone was seen a few times. This sequence joins TRBV18 and TRBJ1-4; no clear D gene. Germline V gene sequence: CDR1 KGHSH, CDR2 LQKENI. V lost 5 bases and J 3 bases, leaving 13 bases between the germline ends. This CDR3 contains 15 residues. This chain's CDR3 is CASSEQDLANEKLFF. The DNA for the CDR3 is TGTGCCAGCTCAGAACAAGATCTAGCTAATGAAAAACTGTTTTTT.

The genes are TRBV19 and TRBJ2-2; D perhaps matches TRBD2 (5 bases). The CDR3 contains 12 residues. CDR1 and CDR2 from the germline V gene are LNHDA and SQIVND (reference sequence). Trimming removed 3 bases at V and 7 bases at J, with 6 bases between. DNA for the CDR3: TGTGCCAGTAGTATCGGGGTCGGGGAGCTGTTTTTT. It specifies CASSIGVGELFF.

J is TRBJ2-5 and V is TRBV4-1, with D hard to call. The J call may be mistaken, given a closer DNA end match to TRBJ2-7. The CDR3 is 14 amino acids. Germline V gene lookup returns CDR1 MGHRA and CDR2 YSYEKL. CDR3 coding DNA: TGCGCCAGCAGCCAAGATCACAGCTCCTACGAGCAGTACTTC. This codes for CASSQDHSSYEQYF.

This sequence joins TRBV4-3 and TRBJ1-1; D not certain. This CDR3 comprises 16 residues. V was trimmed by 0 bases and J by 0 bases, leaving 11 bases between them. The V gene's germline CDR1 is LGHNA and CDR2 YSLEER. As DNA, the CDR3 is TGCGCCAGCAGCCAAGATATACAGATCATGAACACTGAAGCTTTCTTT. Translated: CASSQDIQIMNTEAFF.

This chain connects TRBV7-9 to TRBJ1-6; TRBD1 might be the D (5 bases). Germline V gene data show CDR1 as SEHNR and CDR2 as FQNEAQ (reference sequence). V was pared by 3 bases and J by 9 bases, with 6 bases between. This CDR3 region has 12 residues. Here the CDR3 reads CASSFQGSPLHF. The CDR3 region has the DNA TGTGCCAGCAGCTTCCAGGGTTCACCCCTCCACTTT. Together with reference TRBV7-9 and TRBJ1-6, the CDR3 gives the full variable domain: DTGVSQNPRHKITKRGQNVTFRCDPISEHNRLYWYRQTLGQGPEFLTYFQNEAQLEKSRLLSDRFSAERPKGSFSTLEIQRTEQGDSAMYLCASSFQGSPLHFGNGTRLTVT.

The V call is TRBV19, the J call TRBJ1-5; 11 bases agree with TRBD1. Germline assignment: CDR1 LNHDA and CDR2 SQIVND (reference sequence). This CDR3 has 16 residues. The V and J ends lost 4 bases and 1 base, in that order; junction bases with no gene match: 3. DNA for the CDR3: TGTGCCAGTAGTAGGGACAGGGGGGGGAGCAATCAGCCCCAGCATTTT. It codes for CASSRDRGGSNQPQHF.

The V and J genes are TRBV28 and TRBJ2-7; TRBD2 aligns across 11 bases. The CDR3 totals 14 residues. Germline-derived CDR1 and CDR2 are MDHEN and SYDVKM. V was pared by 8 bases and J by 7 bases, with 10 bases of the junction left unmatched. CDR3: CASGGSGRAGEQYF. CDR3 sequence (DNA): TGTGCCAGCGGGGGTAGCGGGAGGGCCGGTGAGCAGTACTTC. Together with reference TRBV28 and TRBJ2-7, the CDR3 gives the full variable domain: DVKVTQSSRYLVKRTGEKVFLECVQDMDHENMFWYRQDPGLGLRLIYFSYDVKMKEKGDIPEGYSVSREKKERFSLILESASTNQTSMYLCASGGSGRAGEQYFGPGTRLTVT.

This sequence joins TRBV6-1 and TRBJ1-5, with 8 bases aligning to TRBD1. The germline V gene has CDR1 MNHNS and CDR2 SASEGT. The CDR3 consists of 14 residues. J lost 7 bases, V lost 6 bases, and 8 bases had no gene match. The chain's CDR3 is CASRVDRGRQPQHF. For the CDR3, the DNA is TGTGCCAGCAGGGTAGACAGGGGTCGGCAGCCCCAGCATTTT.

This chain uses TRBV15 with TRBJ2-3; D might be TRBD2 (6 bases). CDR1 LNHNV and CDR2 YYDKDF come from the germline V gene (reference sequence). The CDR3 contains 14 residues. The V end was cut by 5 bases, the J end by 1 base, with 10 bases between. The CDR3 here is CATSRDSGTDTQYF. The DNA for the CDR3 is TGTGCCACCAGCCGGGACTCTGGCACAGATACGCAGTATTTT.

In its sample, this clone was seen a few times. The genes are TRBV7-6 and TRBJ1-3; TRBD1 agrees at 8 bases. With 3 bases clipped from V and 0 bases from J, the junction kept 7 bases outside the gene matches. CDR1 SGHVS and CDR2 FNYEAQ come from the germline V gene. The CDR3 extends over 17 amino acids. This chain's CDR3 is CASSFPGQASSGNTIYF. CDR3 DNA: TGTGCCAGCAGCTTCCCGGGACAGGCGAGCTCTGGAAACACCATATATTTT.

The chain has TRBV25-1 and TRBJ2-7; D remains unclear. This CDR3 has 14 amino acids. Germline V gene data show CDR1 as MGHDK and CDR2 as SYGVNS. V shed 7 bases and J shed 5 bases, with 18 bases lying between them. The CDR3 loop is CASTRELRNNEQYF. The DNA of the CDR3 is TGTGCCAGCACCCGAGAGTTGAGGAACAACGAGCAGTACTTC.

The V and J genes are TRBV10-1 and TRBJ2-5, with 12 bases lining up with TRBD2. Germline trimming cut 2 bases from V and 2 bases from J; bases unmatched to any gene: 3. This CDR3 has 16 residues. CDR1 and CDR2 (germline): WNHNN, SYGVQD (reference sequence). The CDR3 DNA sequence: TGCGCCAGCAGTGAGGGGCTAGCGGGGGGGCAAGAGACCCAGTACTTC. This translates into CASSEGLAGGQETQYF.

In its sample, this clone was seen once. The chain couples TRBV27 to TRBJ2-7; 12 positions agree with TRBD2. Unmatched junction bases numbered 10, after V lost 5 bases and J lost 2 bases. The CDR3 extends over 17 amino acids. Germline CDR1 reads MNHEY; CDR2 reads SMNVEV (reference sequence). CDR3 residues: CASSPRSTSGSAYEQYF. The CDR3 DNA is TGTGCCAGCAGTCCCAGATCGACTAGCGGGAGCGCCTACGAGCAGTACTTC.

V is TRBV30 and J is TRBJ1-1, with 7 bases fitting TRBD1. The CDR3 contains 15 residues. Germline-derived CDR1 and CDR2 are GTSNPN and SVGIG (reference sequence). J was trimmed by 7 bases and V by 5 bases; bases with no gene match: 16. CDR3 protein: CAWGRFSDRRIEAFF. The CDR3 region has the DNA TGTGCCTGGGGACGGTTTTCGGACAGGCGGATTGAAGCTTTCTTT. Together with reference TRBV30 and TRBJ1-1, the CDR3 gives the full variable domain: SQTIHQWPATLVQPVGSPLSLECTVEGTSNPNLYWYRQAAGRGLQLLFYSVGIGQISSEVPQNLSASRPQDRQFILSSKKLLLSDSGFYLCAWGRFSDRRIEAFFGQGTRLTVV.

The chain couples TRBV18 to TRBJ2-1; tentative D call: TRBD1 (5 bases). V lost 0 bases and J 6 bases, leaving 9 bases between the germline ends. This CDR3 is 14 amino acids long. CDR1 is KGHSH, CDR2 LQKENI, per germline. The CDR3 coding sequence is TGTGCCAGCTCACCACCTCCTGGGGCCAATGAGCAGTTCTTC. Its protein product is CASSPPPGANEQFF.

The chain combines TRBV28 with TRBJ2-7, with 9 bases matching TRBD1. There are 15 residues in the CDR3. The V segment lost 8 bases and the J segment 2 bases; nucleotides outside the gene matches: 10. Germline CDR1 MDHEN, CDR2 SYDVKM. In nucleotides, the CDR3 is TGTGCCAGCCTTTCCCTGACAGGGGGGACCTACGAGCAGTACTTC. It yields the protein CASLSLTGGTYEQYF.